This TCR beta chain was sequenced in a study of blood T cell repertoires in COVID-19. In the study overall: Sites across the United States, Italy and Spain contributed samples from acute and convalescent COVID-19.

Here immunoSEQ multiplex PCR was the method, and the copy in TCRdb shows in-frame clones only, minus some. The sample contains roughly 67,000 clones, roughly nine tenths of which appear only once. Between the trimmed V and J ends, which lost 8 bases and 3 bases, there was a span of 20 bases. Germline assignment: CDR1 SNHLY and CDR2 FYNNEI. The CDR3 covers 16 residues. The TCR originated in a man over 45 with active COVID-19. The gene calls are TRBV2 and TRBJ1-5, with TRBD1 as a possible D gene (5 bases). The sample was peripheral blood. CDR3: CASGAEGGLLNQPQHF. DNA for the CDR3: TGTGCCAGCGGGGCGGAGGGCGGGCTTCTCAATCAGCCCCAGCATTTT.